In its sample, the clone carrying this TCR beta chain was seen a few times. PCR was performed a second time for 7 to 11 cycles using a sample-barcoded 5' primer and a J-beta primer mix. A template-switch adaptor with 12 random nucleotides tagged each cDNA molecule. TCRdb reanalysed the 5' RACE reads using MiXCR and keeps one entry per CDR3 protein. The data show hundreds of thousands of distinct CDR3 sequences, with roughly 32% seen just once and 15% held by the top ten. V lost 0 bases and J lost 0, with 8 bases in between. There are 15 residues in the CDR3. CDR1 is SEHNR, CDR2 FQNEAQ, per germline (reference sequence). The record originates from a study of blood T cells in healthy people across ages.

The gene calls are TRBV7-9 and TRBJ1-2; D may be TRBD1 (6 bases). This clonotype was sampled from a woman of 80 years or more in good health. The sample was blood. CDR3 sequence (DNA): TGTGCCAGCAGCTTAGCAACAGGGACTAACTATGGCTACACCTTC. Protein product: CASSLATGTNYGYTF.